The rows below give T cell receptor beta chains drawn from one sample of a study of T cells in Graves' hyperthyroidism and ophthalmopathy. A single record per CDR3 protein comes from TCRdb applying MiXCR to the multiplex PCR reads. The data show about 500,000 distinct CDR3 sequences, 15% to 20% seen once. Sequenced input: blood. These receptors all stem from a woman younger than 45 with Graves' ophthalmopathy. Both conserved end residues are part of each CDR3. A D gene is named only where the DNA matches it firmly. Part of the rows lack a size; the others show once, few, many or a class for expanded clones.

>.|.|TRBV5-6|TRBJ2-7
CASRPLGRSSSYEQYF
TGTGCCAGCAGACCCTTGGGACGGAGTAGCTCCTACGAGCAGTACTTC
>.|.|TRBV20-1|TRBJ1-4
CSARKNEKLFF
TGCAGTGCTAGGAAGAATGAAAAACTGTTTTTT
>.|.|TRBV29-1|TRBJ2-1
CSVRWGAYEQFF
TGCAGCGTTCGGTGGGGCGCGTATGAGCAGTTCTTC
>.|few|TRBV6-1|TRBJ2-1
CASSLNPSSEQFF
TGTGCCAGCAGTCTTAATCCTTCGTCCGAGCAGTTCTTC
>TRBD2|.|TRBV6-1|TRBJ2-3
CATDVPSGRTSTDTQYF
TGTGCCACCGACGTACCTAGCGGGAGGACCTCCACAGATACGCAGTATTTT
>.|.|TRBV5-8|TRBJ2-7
CASSQQTASYEQYF
TGTGCCAGCAGCCAGCAGACGGCTTCCTACGAGCAGTACTTC
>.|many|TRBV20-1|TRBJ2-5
CSAPPIQGGETQYF
TGCAGTGCCCCCCCAATACAGGGGGGGGAGACCCAGTACTTC
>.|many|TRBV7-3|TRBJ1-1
CASSLTFLTEAFF
TGTGCCAGCAGCTTAACGTTTTTAACTGAAGCTTTCTTT
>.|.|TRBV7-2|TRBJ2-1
CASSQDSIWGSYNEQFF
TGCGCCAGCAGCCAAGATAGTATATGGGGCTCCTACAATGAGCAGTTCTTC
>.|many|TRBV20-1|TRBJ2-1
CSARSMGSSYNEQFF
TGCAGTGCTAGAAGTATGGGGAGCTCCTACAATGAGCAGTTCTTC
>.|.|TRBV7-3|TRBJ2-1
CASSPLGGGYDEQFF
TGTGCCAGCAGCCCGCTGGGGGGCGGCTATGATGAGCAGTTCTTC
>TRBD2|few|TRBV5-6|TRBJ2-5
CASSLYSGLVMETQYF
TGTGCCAGCAGCTTGTATTCCGGACTAGTAATGGAGACCCAGTACTTC
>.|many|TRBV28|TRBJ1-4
CASSTGTIDEKLFF
TGTGCCAGCAGTACCGGGACAATAGACGAAAAACTGTTTTTT
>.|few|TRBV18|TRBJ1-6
CASSPSGQTYNSPLHF
TGTGCCAGCTCACCATCGGGGCAGACTTATAATTCACCCCTCCACTTT
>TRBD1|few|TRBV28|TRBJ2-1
CSSTGLYEQFF
TGTTCTTCGACAGGGCTCTATGAGCAGTTCTTC
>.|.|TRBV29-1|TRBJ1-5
CSVGGGNQPQHF
TGCAGCGTCGGTGGGGGTAATCAGCCCCAGCATTTT